These 4 T cell receptor beta chains came from one sample sequenced in a study of T cell repertoires in cytomegalovirus infection. TCRdb reanalysed the reads using MiXCR and keeps one entry per CDR3 protein. The repertoire holds 600,000 to 800,000 distinct CDR3 sequences, with roughly 24% as singletons. Sample: CD8+ T cells from PBMCs. All receptors derive from a human donor in good health (CMV status not recorded). Some clones in this sample may be carry-over from other donors' samples.

This clonotype was observed many times. The gene calls are TRBV7-2 and TRBJ2-2; 7 positions match TRBD1. The trim removed 11 bases at V and 0 bases at J, leaving 3 bases unmatched. This CDR3 has 13 residues. Germline V lookup: CDR1 SGHTA, CDR2 FQGNSA. The CDR3 is CAQQGTNTGELFF. The CDR3 nucleotides are TGTGCCCAACAGGGGACGAACACCGGGGAGCTGTTTTTT. Full variable domain (remainder filled in from reference TRBV7-2 and TRBJ2-2): GAGVSQSPSNKVTEKGKDVELRCDPISGHTALYWYRQSLGQGLEFLIYFQGNSAPDKSGLPSDRFSAERTGGSVSTLTIQRTQQEDSAVYLCAQQGTNTGELFFGEGSRLTVL.

A few counts support this clonotype. The rearrangement links TRBV20-1 to TRBJ1-4; unclear D gene. CDR1 is DFQATT, CDR2 SNEGSKA, per germline (reference sequence). The CDR3 is 11 residues long. V was shortened by 0 bases and J by 8 bases, with 4 bases between the two germline ends. The CDR3 loop is CSAREEEKLFF. The CDR3 nucleotides are TGCAGTGCTAGAGAGGAAGAAAAACTGTTTTTT.

Only a few counts were recorded for this clonotype. V is TRBV19 and J is TRBJ1-1; D remains ambiguous. In germline, CDR1 is LNHDA, CDR2 SQIVND (reference sequence). V lost 3 bases, J lost 0 bases, and 17 bases lay in between. The CDR3 spans 17 residues. CDR3 nucleotide sequence: TGTGCCAGTAGTATCCCGGGCCTCTTAAATCTGAACACTGAAGCTTTCTTT. Protein sequence: CASSIPGLLNLNTEAFF.

This clonotype has just a few counts. The chain is built from TRBV6-5 and TRBJ2-1; 11 bases agree with TRBD2. In germline, CDR1 is MNHEY, CDR2 SVGAGI. The J segment lost 5 bases and the V segment lost 6 bases, leaving 6 bases of the junction unmatched. The length of the CDR3 is 15 residues. The CDR3 nucleotides are TGTGCCAGCAGCCGACTAGCGGGGATCCACAATGAGCAGTTCTTC. This translates into CASSRLAGIHNEQFF.